The 27 T cell receptor beta chains listed next were all sequenced from one sample in a study of OX40 agonist ivuxolimab in advanced cancers. The data were produced by immunoSEQ multiplex PCR, yet TCRdb's version contains in-frame clones alone and is incomplete. The sample consists of 45,000 to 75,000 clones, 82% of them appearing once. The sample was CD4+ or CD8+ T cells sorted from blood, taken in a trial of the OX40 agonist ivuxolimab. These receptors originate from an adult with an advanced solid tumor such as melanoma, head and neck, liver or kidney cancer.

V and J are TRBV7-2 and TRBJ2-7; D might be TRBD1 (6 bases). Germline lookup yields CDR1 SGHTA and CDR2 FQGNSA. The germline V and J ends were trimmed by 1 base and 2 bases, with 12 bases remaining between them. This CDR3 is 15 amino acids long. CDR3 in amino acids: CASSLVLWGPYEQYF. CDR3 nucleotides: TGTGCCAGCAGCTTAGTTTTGTGGGGGCCCTACGAGCAGTACTTC.

This chain joins TRBV4-1 and TRBJ1-5, with TRBD1 as a possible D gene (5 bases). This CDR3 comprises 15 residues. V lost 0 bases, J lost 9 bases, and 15 bases lay in between. Looked up from germline, CDR1 is MGHRA and CDR2 is YSYEKL. This CDR3 reads CASSQDGRGERPQHF. CDR3 DNA sequence: TGCGCCAGCAGCCAAGACGGGAGGGGAGAACGGCCCCAGCATTTT.

This chain links TRBV30 with TRBJ1-1; the D gene is possibly TRBD1 (5 bases). Trimming stripped 2 bases from V and 1 base from J, with 8 bases between. This CDR3 is built from 13 residues. The V gene's germline CDR1 is GTSNPN and CDR2 SVGIG (reference sequence). CDR3 nucleotide sequence: TGTGCCTGGAGTTTCACAGGGAACACTGAAGCTTTCTTT. It yields the protein CAWSFTGNTEAFF.

The J gene is TRBJ1-2, the V gene TRBV25-1; 10 bases align to TRBD1. After removal of 7 bases from V and 8 bases from J, the junction contained 7 bases not matched to a gene. The CDR3 totals 13 residues. Germline V lookup: CDR1 MGHDK, CDR2 SYGVNS. The CDR3 reads CASTGQGGGGYTF. The CDR3 coding sequence is TGTGCCAGCACCGGACAGGGGGGAGGAGGCTACACCTTC.

The CDR3 region has the DNA TGTGCCAGCAGCGCTCAGCGGGGTAGCACAGATACGCAGTATTTT. Protein: CASSAQRGSTDTQYF. The rearrangement joins TRBV7-2 to TRBJ2-3, with 7 bases aligning to TRBD2. Germline-derived CDR1 and CDR2 are SGHTA and FQGNSA. V dropped 5 bases and J dropped 0; count of bases not matched to a gene: 5. CDR3 length equals 15 residues.

V usage is TRBV4-1 and J usage is TRBJ2-5, with TRBD2 identical over 12 bases. V dropped 5 bases and J dropped 1; count of bases not matched to a gene: 11. The germline V gene has CDR1 MGHRA and CDR2 YSYEKL. This CDR3 contains 18 residues. In DNA form, the CDR3 reads TGCGCCAGCAGCTTACGGACTAGCGGGACAGGGGTCCAAGAGACCCAGTACTTC. It specifies CASSLRTSGTGVQETQYF.

V usage is TRBV11-3 and J usage is TRBJ1-2; D not resolved. This CDR3 has 12 amino acids. The germline V gene encodes CDR1 SGHNT and CDR2 YENEEA. Trimming shortened V by 2 bases and J by 8 bases, and 9 bases separated the two germline ends. The CDR3 DNA is TGTGCCAGCAGCTTATCGGGTCGGGGCTACACCTTC. Amino acid sequence: CASSLSGRGYTF.

The V call is TRBV27, the J call TRBJ2-1; 11 bases fit TRBD2. Germline loops: CDR1 MNHEY, CDR2 SMNVEV (reference sequence). V lost 0 bases, J lost 5 bases, and 6 bases stayed unmatched. This CDR3 region has 17 residues. The CDR3 sequence: CASSLSPGTSGNNEQFF. The CDR3 DNA sequence: TGTGCCAGCAGTTTATCGCCCGGGACTAGCGGCAACAATGAGCAGTTCTTC.

The genes are TRBV11-2 and TRBJ2-1; the D gene is possibly TRBD1 (5 bases). Trimming left V 6 bases short and J 6 bases short, with 15 bases between. This CDR3 region has 14 residues. Germline V lookup: CDR1 SGHAT, CDR2 FQNNGV. This CDR3 reads CASSVDRRSNEQFF. Written as DNA, the CDR3 is TGTGCCAGCAGTGTCGACAGACGTTCCAATGAGCAGTTCTTC.

This chain connects TRBV29-1 to TRBJ2-5; the D gene could be TRBD1 or TRBD2 (5 bases each). V was clipped by 1 base and J by 5 bases, with 8 bases between them. The CDR3 has 12 amino acids. The germline gives CDR1 SQVTM, CDR2 ANQGSEA. CDR3 bases: TGCAGCGTTGAAGGGGGGTTCGAGACCCAGTACTTC. Amino acid sequence: CSVEGGFETQYF.

The gene calls are TRBV19 and TRBJ2-3; D is perhaps TRBD1 (5 bases). The ends were cut back, 5 bases at V and 0 bases at J, with 12 bases in the middle. The CDR3 totals 15 residues. The V gene's germline CDR1 is LNHDA and CDR2 SQIVND (reference sequence). CDR3 sequence: CASSPGAPSTDTQYF. The CDR3 DNA reads as TGTGCCAGTAGTCCTGGGGCACCAAGCACAGATACGCAGTATTTT.

V gene TRBV7-2 combines with J gene TRBJ2-5; 8 bases fit TRBD2. The germline gives CDR1 SGHTA, CDR2 FQGNSA. CDR3 length: 14 amino acids. J gave up 2 bases and V 1 base, and 0 bases lay outside the gene matches. The CDR3 sequence is CASSLGGGQETQYF. In nucleotides, the CDR3 is TGTGCCAGCAGCTTAGGCGGGGGGCAAGAGACCCAGTACTTC.

The DNA for the CDR3 is TGTGCCAGCACTCTCCTCCAGGACATTCAGTACTTC. Translating gives CASTLLQDIQYF. The chain uses TRBV7-2 and TRBJ2-4, with no clear D. The length of the CDR3 is 12 residues. Per the germline V gene, CDR1 is SGHTA and CDR2 is FQGNSA. The V gene lost 7 bases and the J gene lost 8 bases, with 12 bases spanning the gap.

The chain employs TRBV7-7 and TRBJ1-1; D may be TRBD1 (5 bases). The germline gives CDR1 SSHAT, CDR2 FNYEAQ (reference sequence). This CDR3 region has 13 residues. The CDR3 here is CASSKQENTEAFF. CDR3 DNA sequence: TGTGCTAGCTCAAAACAGGAGAACACTGAAGCTTTCTTT.

V gene TRBV5-1 combines with J gene TRBJ1-3, with 7 bases that match TRBD1. CDR3 length: 15 amino acids. Germline-derived CDR1 and CDR2 are SGHRS and YFSETQ. The J segment lost 7 bases and the V segment lost 0 bases, leaving 7 bases of the junction unmatched. The DNA of the CDR3 is TGCGCCAGCAGCTTGGATAACAGGGGATCGAACACCATATATTTT. Protein sequence: CASSLDNRGSNTIYF.

This sequence joins TRBV7-6 and TRBJ1-1; the D gene is possibly TRBD1 (5 bases). CDR3 length: 15 amino acids. CDR1 is SGHVS and CDR2 is FNYEAQ in the germline V gene. The V end lost 1 base, the J end lost 4 bases, and 13 bases lay between the germline ends. The CDR3 loop is CASSLGAGPGTEAFF. In DNA, the CDR3 is TGTGCCAGCAGCTTAGGGGCGGGGCCGGGCACTGAAGCTTTCTTT.

The chain joins TRBV5-1 to TRBJ2-2; no definite D call. Per the germline V gene, CDR1 is SGHRS and CDR2 is YFSETQ. The length of the CDR3 is 12 residues. The V gene lost 3 bases and the J gene lost 8 bases, with 8 bases spanning the gap. CDR3 protein: CASSSQTGELFF. DNA for the CDR3: TGCGCCAGCAGCTCACAAACTGGGGAGCTGTTTTTT.

V and J are TRBV5-4 and TRBJ2-2; 8 nucleotides align to TRBD2. V trimming: 2 bases; J trimming: 5 bases; junction bases outside the gene matches: 8. The CDR3 consists of 16 residues. CDR1 is SGHNT and CDR2 is YYREEE in the germline V gene (reference sequence). CDR3 protein: CASSFFPAGETGELFF. In DNA form, the CDR3 reads TGTGCCAGCAGCTTTTTCCCAGCGGGAGAGACCGGGGAGCTGTTTTTT.

The chain is built from TRBV29-1 and TRBJ2-5; TRBD2 matches 11 bases. V trimming: 6 bases; J trimming: 3 bases; junction bases outside the gene matches: 3. Germline assignment: CDR1 SQVTM and CDR2 ANQGSEA. CDR3 size: 13 residues. DNA for the CDR3: TGCAGCGTCCAGACTAGCGGGGAAGAGACCCAGTACTTC. It specifies CSVQTSGEETQYF.

J is TRBJ2-7 and V is TRBV7-3, with TRBD2 as a possible D gene (5 bases). The CDR3 covers 16 residues. CDR1 SGHTA and CDR2 FQGTGA come from the germline V gene. V dropped 6 bases and J dropped 1 base, with 19 bases sitting between them. The CDR3 DNA reads as TGTGCCAGCAGTCCCTCCGGGATCAAGGGATCCTACGAGCAGTACTTC. Translating gives CASSPSGIKGSYEQYF.

On this clone itself: At the DNA level, this CDR3 is encoded by other sequences in the same sample as well. The CDR3 loop reads CASSRRTSGGAETQYF. CDR3 nucleotides: TGTGCCAGCAGCCGACGGACTAGCGGGGGGGCAGAGACCCAGTACTTC. This chain uses TRBV7-2 with TRBJ2-5; 15 bases match TRBD2. The V gene's germline CDR1 is SGHTA and CDR2 FQGNSA. The junction had 5 bases not matched to a gene; V was cut back by 5 bases and J by 4 bases. The CDR3 runs 16 residues. Looking up the rest from reference TRBV7-2 and TRBJ2-5 gives the full variable domain: GAGVSQSPSNKVTEKGKDVELRCDPISGHTALYWYRQSLGQGLEFLIYFQGNSAPDKSGLPSDRFSAERTGGSVSTLTIQRTQQEDSAVYLCASSRRTSGGAETQYFGPGTRLLVL.

This clone was recorded once. The CDR3 sequence: CASSEITDNYGYTF. In nucleotides, the CDR3 is TGTGCCAGCAGTGAGATCACGGATAACTATGGCTACACCTTC. V is TRBV2 and J is TRBJ1-2; D is unresolved. Germline CDR1 and CDR2: SNHLY and FYNNEI. This CDR3 has 14 residues. V lost 3 bases to trimming and J lost 1 base, with 9 bases between them.

The chain employs TRBV25-1 and TRBJ2-3, with a weak D call TRBD2 (6 bases). The CDR3 has 12 residues. The germline V gene has CDR1 MGHDK and CDR2 SYGVNS. With 6 bases removed from V and 3 bases from J, the gap between germline ends came to 7 bases. The CDR3 sequence: CASRRDTDTQYF. The CDR3 nucleotides read TGTGCCAGCAGGCGGGATACAGATACGCAGTATTTT.

This clone was detected only once. The rearrangement uses TRBV6-6 and TRBJ1-4; D possibly corresponds to TRBD1 (5 bases). This CDR3 spans 16 amino acids. CDR1 is MNHNY, CDR2 SVGAGI, per germline (reference sequence). The V end was cut by 6 bases, the J end by 3 bases, with 17 bases between. The CDR3 region is CASRGDGSKPNEKLFF. CDR3 DNA: TGTGCCAGCAGAGGGGACGGCTCGAAGCCTAATGAAAAACTGTTTTTT.

V gene TRBV6-5 combines with J gene TRBJ2-7; D ambiguous. V was trimmed by 6 bases and J by 6 bases, leaving 15 bases between them. CDR1 is MNHEY, CDR2 SVGAGI, per germline. CDR3 size: 13 residues. The CDR3: CASRMDLSREQYF. The CDR3 nucleotides read TGTGCCAGCAGGATGGATCTAAGCCGCGAGCAGTACTTC.

The chain employs TRBV30 and TRBJ1-1; D is undetermined. Looked up from germline, CDR1 is GTSNPN and CDR2 is SVGIG (reference sequence). The CDR3 runs 13 residues. With 2 bases removed from V and 1 base from J, the gap between germline ends came to 8 bases. CDR3 bases: TGTGCCTGGAGTAATCAAGGGAACACTGAAGCTTTCTTT. This codes for CAWSNQGNTEAFF.

V and J are TRBV19 and TRBJ2-7; no firm D call. The CDR3 contains 15 residues. The germline gives CDR1 LNHDA, CDR2 SQIVND (reference sequence). Trimming took off 4 bases at V and 2 bases at J, with 15 bases between the two ends. CDR3 protein: CASSTVKTVTYEQYF. CDR3 DNA sequence: TGTGCCAGTAGTACCGTGAAGACCGTGACCTACGAGCAGTACTTC.